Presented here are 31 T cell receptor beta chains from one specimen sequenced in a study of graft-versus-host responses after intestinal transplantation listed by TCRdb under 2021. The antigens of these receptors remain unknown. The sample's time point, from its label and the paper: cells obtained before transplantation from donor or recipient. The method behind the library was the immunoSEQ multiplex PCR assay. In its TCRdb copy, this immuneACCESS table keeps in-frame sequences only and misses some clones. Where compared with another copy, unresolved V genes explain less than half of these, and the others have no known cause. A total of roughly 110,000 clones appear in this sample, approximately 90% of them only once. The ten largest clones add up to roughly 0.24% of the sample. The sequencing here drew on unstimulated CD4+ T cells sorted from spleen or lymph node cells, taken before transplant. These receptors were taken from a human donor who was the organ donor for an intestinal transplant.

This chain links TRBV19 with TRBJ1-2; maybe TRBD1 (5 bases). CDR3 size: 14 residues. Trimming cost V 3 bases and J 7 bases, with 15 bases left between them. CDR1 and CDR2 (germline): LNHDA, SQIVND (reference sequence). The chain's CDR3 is CASSMLGGHAGYTF. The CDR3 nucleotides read TGTGCCAGTAGTATGTTGGGAGGACATGCTGGCTACACCTTC. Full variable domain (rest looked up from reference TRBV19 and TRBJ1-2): DGGITQSPKYLFRKEGQNVTLSCEQNLNHDAMYWYRQDPGQGLRLIYYSQIVNDFQKGDIAEGYSVSREKKESFPLTVTSAQKNPTAFYLCASSMLGGHAGYTFGSGTRLTVV.

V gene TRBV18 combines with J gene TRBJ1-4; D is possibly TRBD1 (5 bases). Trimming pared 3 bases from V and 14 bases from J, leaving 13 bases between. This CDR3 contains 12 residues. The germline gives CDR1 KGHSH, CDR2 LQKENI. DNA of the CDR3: TGTGCCAGCTCACCCCCGGCGGGGCTCCTGTTTTTT. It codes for CASSPPAGLLFF.

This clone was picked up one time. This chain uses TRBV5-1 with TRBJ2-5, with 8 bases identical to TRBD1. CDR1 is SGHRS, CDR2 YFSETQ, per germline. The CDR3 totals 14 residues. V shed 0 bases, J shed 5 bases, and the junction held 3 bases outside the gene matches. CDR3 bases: TGCGCCAGCAGCTTGGCAGGGGGCGAGGAGACCCAGTACTTC. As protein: CASSLAGGEETQYF.

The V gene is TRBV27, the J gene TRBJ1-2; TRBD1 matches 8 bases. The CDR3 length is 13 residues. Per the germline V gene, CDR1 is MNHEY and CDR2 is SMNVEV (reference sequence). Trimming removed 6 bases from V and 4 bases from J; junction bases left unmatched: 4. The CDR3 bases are TGTGCCAGCAGAGACAGGGGACCCTATGGCTACACCTTC. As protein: CASRDRGPYGYTF.

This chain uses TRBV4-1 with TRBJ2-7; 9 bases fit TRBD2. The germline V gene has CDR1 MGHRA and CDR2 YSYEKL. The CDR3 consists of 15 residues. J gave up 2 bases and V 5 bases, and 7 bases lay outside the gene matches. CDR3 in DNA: TGCGCCAGCAGCTTCCTAGCGGGACCCACCTACGAGCAGTACTTC. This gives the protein CASSFLAGPTYEQYF.

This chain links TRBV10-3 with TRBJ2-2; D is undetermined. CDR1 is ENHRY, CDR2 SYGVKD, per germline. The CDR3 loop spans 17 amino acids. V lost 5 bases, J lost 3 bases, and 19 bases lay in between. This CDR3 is CAISQIFPDQHTGELFF. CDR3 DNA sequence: TGTGCCATCAGTCAAATCTTCCCGGACCAGCACACCGGGGAGCTGTTTTTT.

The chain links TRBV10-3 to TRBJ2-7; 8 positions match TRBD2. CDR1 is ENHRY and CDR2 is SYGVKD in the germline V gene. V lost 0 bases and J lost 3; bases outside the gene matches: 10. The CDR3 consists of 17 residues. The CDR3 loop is CAISESLGLAGLYEQYF. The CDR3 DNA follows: TGTGCCATCAGTGAGTCCTTAGGGCTAGCGGGCCTCTACGAGCAGTACTTC.

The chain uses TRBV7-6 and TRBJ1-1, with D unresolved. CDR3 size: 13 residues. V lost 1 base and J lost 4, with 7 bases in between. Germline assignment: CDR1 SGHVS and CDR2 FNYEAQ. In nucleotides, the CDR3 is TGTGCCAGCAGCTTAGGACTGCGCACTGAAGCTTTCTTT. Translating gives CASSLGLRTEAFF.

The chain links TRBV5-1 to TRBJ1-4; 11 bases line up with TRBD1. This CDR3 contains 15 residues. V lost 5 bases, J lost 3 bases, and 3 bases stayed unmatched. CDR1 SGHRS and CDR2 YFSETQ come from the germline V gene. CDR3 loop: CASRDRGLPNEKLFF. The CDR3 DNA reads TGCGCCAGCAGGGACAGGGGGCTACCTAATGAAAAACTGTTTTTT.

The CDR3 region has the DNA TGTGCCAGCAGCGGTCGATCCGGGACTTTCTATGGCTACACCTTC. Protein: CASSGRSGTFYGYTF. The chain uses TRBV9 and TRBJ1-2; TRBD1 is a possible D gene (5 bases). The germline gives CDR1 SGDLS, CDR2 YYNGEE. This CDR3 region has 15 residues. Trimming took off 3 bases at V and 4 bases at J, with 16 bases between the two ends.

In DNA, the CDR3 is TGTGCCAGCAGTGACGGACTAGCGGGTGACGAGCAGTACTTC. Its protein is CASSDGLAGDEQYF. V usage is TRBV28 and J usage is TRBJ2-7; 11 positions agree with TRBD2. The CDR3 extends over 14 amino acids. Losses at the gene ends were 5 bases for V and 5 bases for J; bases not matched to a gene: 5. Looked up from germline, CDR1 is MDHEN and CDR2 is SYDVKM.

CDR3 coding DNA: TGCGCCAGCAAACCAGCGGGAGGCCTCACAGATACGCAGTATTTT. Translated: CASKPAGGLTDTQYF. The chain combines TRBV5-1 with TRBJ2-3; 9 nucleotides match TRBD2. Per the germline V gene, CDR1 is SGHRS and CDR2 is YFSETQ. The CDR3 totals 15 residues. J was trimmed by 2 bases and V by 6 bases; bases with no gene match: 7.

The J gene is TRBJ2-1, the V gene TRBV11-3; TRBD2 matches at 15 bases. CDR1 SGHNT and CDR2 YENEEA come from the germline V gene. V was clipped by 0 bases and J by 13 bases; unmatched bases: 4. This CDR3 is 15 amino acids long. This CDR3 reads CASSLDGTSGGNQFF. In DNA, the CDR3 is TGTGCCAGCAGCTTAGACGGGACTAGCGGGGGGAACCAGTTCTTC.

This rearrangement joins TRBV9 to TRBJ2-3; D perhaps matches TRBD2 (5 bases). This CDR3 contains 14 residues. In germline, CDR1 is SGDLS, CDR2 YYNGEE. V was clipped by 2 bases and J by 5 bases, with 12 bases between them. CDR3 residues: CASSVPGGRDTQYF. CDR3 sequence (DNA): TGTGCCAGCAGCGTCCCAGGAGGCCGAGATACGCAGTATTTT.

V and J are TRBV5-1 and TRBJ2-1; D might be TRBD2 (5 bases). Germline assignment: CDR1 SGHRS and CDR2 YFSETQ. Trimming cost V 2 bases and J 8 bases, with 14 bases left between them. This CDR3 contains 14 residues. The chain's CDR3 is CASSFFRLADEQFF. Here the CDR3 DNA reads TGCGCCAGCAGCTTCTTTCGGCTAGCCGATGAGCAGTTCTTC. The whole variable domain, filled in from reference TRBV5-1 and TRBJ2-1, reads KAGVTQTPRYLIKTRGQQVTLSCSPISGHRSVSWYQQTPGQGLQFLFEYFSETQRNKGNFPGRFSGRQFSNSRSEMNVSTLELGDSALYLCASSFFRLADEQFFGPGTRLTVL.

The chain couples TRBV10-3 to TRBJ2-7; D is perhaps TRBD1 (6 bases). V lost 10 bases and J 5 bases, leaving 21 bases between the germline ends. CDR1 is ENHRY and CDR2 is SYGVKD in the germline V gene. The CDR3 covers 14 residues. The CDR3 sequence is CASRGPGKGNEQYF. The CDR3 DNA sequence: TGTGCCAGCAGGGGCCCGGGAAAGGGGAACGAGCAGTACTTC.

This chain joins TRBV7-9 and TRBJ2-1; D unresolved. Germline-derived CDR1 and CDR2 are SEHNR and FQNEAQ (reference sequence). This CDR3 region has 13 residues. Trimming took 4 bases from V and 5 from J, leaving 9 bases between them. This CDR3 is CASSSPANNEQFF. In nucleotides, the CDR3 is TGTGCCAGCAGCTCTCCAGCGAACAATGAGCAGTTCTTC.

CDR3 residues: CASSPASGRINEQFF. DNA for the CDR3: TGTGCCAGCAGCCCGGCGAGCGGGAGAATCAATGAGCAGTTCTTC. The chain uses TRBV7-2 and TRBJ2-1, with 8 bases identical to TRBD2. With 5 bases clipped from V and 6 bases from J, the junction kept 9 bases outside the gene matches. CDR1 is SGHTA, CDR2 FQGNSA, per germline. The CDR3 loop spans 15 amino acids. Variable domain in full (rest from reference TRBV7-2 and TRBJ2-1): GAGVSQSPSNKVTEKGKDVELRCDPISGHTALYWYRQSLGQGLEFLIYFQGNSAPDKSGLPSDRFSAERTGGSVSTLTIQRTQQEDSAVYLCASSPASGRINEQFFGPGTRLTVL.

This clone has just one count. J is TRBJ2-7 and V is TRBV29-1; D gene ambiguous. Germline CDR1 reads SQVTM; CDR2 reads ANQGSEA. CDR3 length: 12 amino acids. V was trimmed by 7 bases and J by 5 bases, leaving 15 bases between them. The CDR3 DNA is TGCAGCGCAACGAATGTAGTCAACGAGCAGTACTTC. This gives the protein CSATNVVNEQYF.

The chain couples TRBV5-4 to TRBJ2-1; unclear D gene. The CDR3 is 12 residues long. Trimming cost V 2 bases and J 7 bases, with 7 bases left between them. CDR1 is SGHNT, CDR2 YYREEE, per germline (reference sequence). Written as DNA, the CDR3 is TGTGCCAGCAGCTTAGGAATGAATGAGCAGTTCTTC. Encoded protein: CASSLGMNEQFF.

The CDR3 DNA sequence: TGTGCCAGCAGCTCCGGACTAGCGGGTGAACAAGAGACCCAGTACTTC. Residues: CASSSGLAGEQETQYF. The rearrangement joins TRBV7-2 to TRBJ2-5; 11 bases agree with TRBD2. Germline-derived CDR1 and CDR2 are SGHTA and FQGNSA. The CDR3 extends over 16 amino acids. V trimming: 4 bases; J trimming: 2 bases; junction bases outside the gene matches: 6.

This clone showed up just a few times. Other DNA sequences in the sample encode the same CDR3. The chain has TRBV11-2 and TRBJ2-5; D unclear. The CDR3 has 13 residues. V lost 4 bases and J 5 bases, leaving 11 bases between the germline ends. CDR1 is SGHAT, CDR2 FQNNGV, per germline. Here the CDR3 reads CASSSERAETQYF. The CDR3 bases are TGTGCCAGCAGCTCGGAACGTGCGGAGACCCAGTACTTC.

Written as DNA, the CDR3 is TGCGCCAGCAGCCCGGGACTTCCACCCAATTCTGGGCAGTACTTC. It is translated as CASSPGLPPNSGQYF. The J gene is TRBJ2-7, the V gene TRBV4-3; tentatively, D is TRBD2 (6 bases). V was cut by 4 bases and J by 9 bases, with 22 bases left in between. The CDR3 spans 15 residues. Germline CDR1 reads LGHNA; CDR2 reads YSLEER.

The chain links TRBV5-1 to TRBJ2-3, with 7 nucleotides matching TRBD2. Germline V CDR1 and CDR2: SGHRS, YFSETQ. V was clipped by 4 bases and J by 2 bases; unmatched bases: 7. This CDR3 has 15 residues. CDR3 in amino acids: CASSLGTISTDTQYF. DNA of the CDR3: TGCGCCAGCAGCCTCGGGACTATCTCCACAGATACGCAGTATTTT.

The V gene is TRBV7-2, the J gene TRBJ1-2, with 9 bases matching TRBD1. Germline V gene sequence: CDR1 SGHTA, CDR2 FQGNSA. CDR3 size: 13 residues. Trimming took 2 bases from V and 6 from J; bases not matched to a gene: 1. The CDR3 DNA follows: TGTGCCAGCAGCTTACGGACAGGGGATGGCTACACCTTC. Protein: CASSLRTGDGYTF.

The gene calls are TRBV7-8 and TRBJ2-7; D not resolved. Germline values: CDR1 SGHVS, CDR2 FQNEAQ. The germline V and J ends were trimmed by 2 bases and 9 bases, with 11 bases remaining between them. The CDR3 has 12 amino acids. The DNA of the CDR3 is TGTGCCAGCAGCTTACCCGGAGTTGGGCAGTACTTC. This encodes CASSLPGVGQYF.

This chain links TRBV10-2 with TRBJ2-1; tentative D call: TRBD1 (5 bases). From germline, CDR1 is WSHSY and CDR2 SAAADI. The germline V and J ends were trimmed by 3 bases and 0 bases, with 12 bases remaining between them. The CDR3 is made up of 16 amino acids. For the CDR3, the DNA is TGCGCCAGCAGTGACCGCAATAGGGGCTCCTACAATGAGCAGTTCTTC. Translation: CASSDRNRGSYNEQFF.

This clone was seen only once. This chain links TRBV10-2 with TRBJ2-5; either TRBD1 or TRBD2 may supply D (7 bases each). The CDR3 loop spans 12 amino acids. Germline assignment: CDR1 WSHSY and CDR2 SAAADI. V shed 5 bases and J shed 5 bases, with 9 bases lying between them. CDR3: CASSQGGETQYF. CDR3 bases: TGCGCCAGCAGTCAGGGGGGGGAGACCCAGTACTTC.

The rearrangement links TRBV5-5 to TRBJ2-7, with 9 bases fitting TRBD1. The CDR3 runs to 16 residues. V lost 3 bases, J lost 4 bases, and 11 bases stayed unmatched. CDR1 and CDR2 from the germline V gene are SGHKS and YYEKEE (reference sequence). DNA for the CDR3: TGTGCCAGCAGCTCGCTCCCGGGACAGGGCTATTACGAGCAGTACTTC. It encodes CASSSLPGQGYYEQYF. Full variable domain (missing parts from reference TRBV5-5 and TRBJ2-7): DAGVTQSPTHLIKTRGQQVTLRCSPISGHKSVSWYQQVLGQGPQFIFQYYEKEERGRGNFPDRFSARQFPNYSSELNVNALLLGDSALYLCASSSLPGQGYYEQYFGPGTRLTVT.

The DNA for the CDR3 is TGTGCCACCAGCAGGCGGGCCACTAGCACAGATACGCAGTATTTT. Translation: CATSRRATSTDTQYF. The rearrangement joins TRBV15 to TRBJ2-3, with a possible D match to TRBD2 (5 bases). The CDR3 has 15 amino acids. Germline loops: CDR1 LNHNV, CDR2 YYDKDF (reference sequence). The V end was cut by 3 bases, the J end by 0 bases, with 10 bases between.

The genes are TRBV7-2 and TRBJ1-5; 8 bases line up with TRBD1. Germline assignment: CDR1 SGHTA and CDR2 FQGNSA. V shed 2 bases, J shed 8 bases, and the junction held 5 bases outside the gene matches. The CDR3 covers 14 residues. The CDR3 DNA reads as TGTGCCAGCAGCTTACAGGGGGCGGGGAAGCCCCAGCATTTT. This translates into CASSLQGAGKPQHF.